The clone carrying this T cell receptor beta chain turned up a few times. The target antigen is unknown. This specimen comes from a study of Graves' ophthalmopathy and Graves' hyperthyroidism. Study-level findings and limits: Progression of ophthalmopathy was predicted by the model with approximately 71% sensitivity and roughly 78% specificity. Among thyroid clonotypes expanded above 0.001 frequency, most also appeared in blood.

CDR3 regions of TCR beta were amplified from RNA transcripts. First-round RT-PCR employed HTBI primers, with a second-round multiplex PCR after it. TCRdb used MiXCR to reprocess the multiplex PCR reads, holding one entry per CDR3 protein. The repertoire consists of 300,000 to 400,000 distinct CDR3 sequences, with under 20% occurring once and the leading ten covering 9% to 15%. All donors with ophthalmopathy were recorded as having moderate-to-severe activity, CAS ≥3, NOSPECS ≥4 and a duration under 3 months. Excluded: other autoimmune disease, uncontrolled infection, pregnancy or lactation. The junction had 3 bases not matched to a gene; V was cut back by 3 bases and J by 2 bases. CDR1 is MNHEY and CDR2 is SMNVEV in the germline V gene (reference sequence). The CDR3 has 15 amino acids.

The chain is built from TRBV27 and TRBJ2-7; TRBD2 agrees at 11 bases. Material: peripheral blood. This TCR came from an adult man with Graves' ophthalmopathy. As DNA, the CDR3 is TGTGCCAGCAGTTTTACTAGCGGGAGTCCCTACGAGCAGTACTTC. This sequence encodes CASSFTSGSPYEQYF.